This T cell receptor (beta chain) was identified in a study of T cells in Graves' hyperthyroidism and ophthalmopathy. Many counts were recorded for this clonotype. At least 3 on the Clinical Activity Score was recorded for ophthalmopathy patients, who also had NOSPECS grade at least 4 and duration under 3 months. The CDR3 length is 16 residues. The germline CDR1 and CDR2 sequences are DFQATT and SNEGSKA (reference sequence). V dropped 1 base and J dropped 2; count of bases not matched to a gene: 9. RNA transcripts were the template for amplifying TCR beta CDR3 regions. Primed by the HTBI set, a first-round RT-PCR was run on the TCR CDR3. MiXCR was run by TCRdb on the multiplex PCR reads, yielding one entry per CDR3 protein. The sample lists about 640,000 distinct CDR3 sequences; 20% to 25% were seen once.

The V and J genes are TRBV20-1 and TRBJ2-3; 7 nucleotides agree with TRBD2. The specimen sequenced was blood. The receptor's source is a man aged 30 to 45 with Graves' ophthalmopathy. This CDR3 is CSARAQRGYSTDTQYF. The CDR3 DNA reads TGCAGTGCTAGAGCTCAGCGGGGCTACTCCACAGATACGCAGTATTTT.